This T cell receptor beta chain originates from a study of T cells in Graves' hyperthyroidism and ophthalmopathy. In the study overall: Once the initial diagnosis was made, peripheral blood was obtained before any treatment. Study conclusions and caveats: In blood, most of the thyroid clonotypes expanded above 0.001 were also present. Stable hyperthyroidism was separated from ophthalmopathy by a model based on 13 V-J features.

Trimming left V 6 bases short and J 5 bases short, with 16 bases between. Germline CDR1 and CDR2: SQVTM and ANQGSEA. This CDR3 region has 13 residues. Enrolled ophthalmopathy patients presented with a Clinical Activity Score of at least 3, a NOSPECS grade of at least 4, and disease duration under 3 months. This clonotype showed up just a few times. Its specificity is unknown. Authors of the study amplified TCR beta CDR3 regions from RNA transcripts. Primed by the HTBI set, a first-round RT-PCR was run on the TCR CDR3. TCRdb passed the multiplex PCR reads through MiXCR, listing each CDR3 protein once. The repertoire holds about 600,000 distinct CDR3 sequences, with 16% as singletons.

The sequence came from a woman aged 40 to 50 with Graves' ophthalmopathy. The source material was blood. The chain is built from TRBV29-1 and TRBJ2-5, with no clear D. In DNA form, the CDR3 reads TGCAGCGTCCCTTCAGGCCTGGTGGAGACCCAGTACTTC. Translation gives CSVPSGLVETQYF.